This T cell receptor beta chain appears in the sequencing data of a study of blood T cell repertoires in COVID-19. Study as a whole: The analysed material was cDNA or gDNA that came from T cells, B-cell-depleted T cells, or PBMCs.

In the original analysis: The authors estimated nucleated cell counts from reference gene primer amplification. Method: immunoSEQ multiplex PCR; TCRdb's copy keeps in-frame clones and lacks some. Clonal size and the V and J genes are those of that table, whereas D and trimming came from the DNA. Among about 140,000 clones, roughly nine tenths were seen once, and the ten largest hold less than 5.5%. This CDR3 comprises 16 residues. Trimming cost V 0 bases and J 7 bases, with 13 bases left between them. Germline CDR1 and CDR2: LNHDA and SQIVND (reference sequence). Source material: peripheral blood. This receptor was obtained from a human donor in a cohort sampled during active COVID-19. The gene calls are TRBV19 and TRBJ1-6, with D perhaps TRBD1 (6 bases). The CDR3 DNA follows: TGTGCCAGTAGTATAGATCTCGGGACAAACAATTCACCCCTCCACTTT. Translated, it gives CASSIDLGTNNSPLHF.